These 8 T cell receptor beta chains came from one sample sequenced in a study of cytomegalovirus exposure and HLA in healthy donors. In the PCR, 60 Vbeta and 13 Jbeta primers were used. Here immunoSEQ multiplex PCR was the method, and the copy in TCRdb shows in-frame clones only, minus some. The sample includes about 200,000 clones, almost 80% of them seen just once. The sequencing input was PBMCs. The receptors shown here come from a male donor in good health and CMV-seronegative.

A few counts support this clone. This chain connects TRBV7-9 to TRBJ2-1; 9 bases match TRBD2. Unmatched junction bases numbered 6, after V lost 1 base and J lost 8 bases. The length of the CDR3 is 15 residues. CDR1 and CDR2 from the germline V gene are SEHNR and FQNEAQ (reference sequence). CDR3 protein: CASSLDLAGTDEQFF. The CDR3, as DNA: TGTGCCAGCAGCTTAGATCTAGCGGGAACAGATGAGCAGTTCTTC.

The DNA for the CDR3 is TGCGCCAGCAGTCAATCGTTTAGCGGGAGGGCCGATGAGCAGTTCTTC. Amino acid sequence: CASSQSFSGRADEQFF. V gene TRBV23-1 combines with J gene TRBJ2-1; 11 bases match TRBD2. TRBV23-1 is reported as an ORF; its role is uncertain. The CDR3 spans 16 residues. V gave up 0 bases and J gave up 8 bases; unmatched junction bases: 6.

The chain has TRBV5-8 and TRBJ1-2; 8 bases are shared with TRBD1. The CDR3 sequence is 14 residues long. V lost 4 bases to trimming and J lost 5 bases; unmatched junction nucleotides: 7. CDR1 SGHTS and CDR2 YDEGEE come from the germline V gene. The CDR3 DNA reads TGTGCCAGCAGCCTGAGGACAGGGAGATATGGCTACACCTTC. It translates to CASSLRTGRYGYTF.

The chain uses TRBV18 and TRBJ1-2; 7 positions agree with TRBD1. The CDR3 extends over 13 amino acids. Germline CDR1 is KGHSH and CDR2 is LQKENI. Germline trimming cut 3 bases from V and 7 bases from J; bases unmatched to any gene: 5. Written as DNA, the CDR3 is TGTGCCAGCTCACCTCCCACAGGGGTTGGCTACACCTTC. It translates to CASSPPTGVGYTF.

About this clone itself: At one of its ends the junction is not consistent with the germline gene, which may arise from a read error. V usage is TRBV2 and J usage is TRBJ2-3; tentative D call: TRBD2 (5 bases). The CDR3 loop spans 14 amino acids. From germline, CDR1 is SNHLY and CDR2 FYNNEI. This CDR3 reads CASREAAATDTQYF. The CDR3 nucleotides are TGTGCCAGCAGAGAAGCAGCGGCCACAGATACGCAGTATTTT.

The table lists this clone with a few counts. The genes are TRBV9 and TRBJ2-3; 11 positions agree with TRBD2. The germline V gene has CDR1 SGDLS and CDR2 YYNGEE. J lost 2 bases, V lost 0 bases, and 5 bases had no gene match. The CDR3 consists of 17 residues. CDR3 nucleotides: TGTGCCAGCAGCGTAGTAGCTAGCGGGAGGCTCACAGATACGCAGTATTTT. This translates into CASSVVASGRLTDTQYF.

This clone was found a few times. The chain has TRBV29-1 and TRBJ1-1, with 12 bases that match TRBD1. The V segment lost 4 bases and the J segment 4 bases; nucleotides outside the gene matches: 4. Germline lookup yields CDR1 SQVTM and CDR2 ANQGSEA. This CDR3 is built from 14 residues. The CDR3 DNA reads TGCAGCGTTGGGGACAGGGGGCTTGGCACTGAAGCTTTCTTT. Translation: CSVGDRGLGTEAFF.

The table lists this clone with a count of one. The rearrangement joins TRBV19 to TRBJ2-1, with 14 bases matching TRBD2. J lost 9 bases, V lost 8 bases, and 9 bases had no gene match. Germline CDR1 is LNHDA and CDR2 is SQIVND (reference sequence). This CDR3 spans 15 amino acids. The CDR3 DNA reads as TGTGCCAGTCGCCGACTAGCGGGAGGGGTTAGTGAGCAGTTCTTC. Its translation: CASRRLAGGVSEQFF.